This TCR beta chain was documented in a study of blood T cell repertoires in COVID-19. Study-wide context: Both acute and convalescent COVID-19 samples were obtained from the United States, Italy and Spain. PBMCs, B-cell-depleted T cells, or T cells were the source of the cDNA or gDNA that made up the material.

Authors' analysis steps: Quantification of nucleated cells was approximated via reference gene primer amplification. TCRdb keeps only in-frame clones here, not all; method: immunoSEQ multiplex PCR. D and trimming come from the DNA, and the V and J calls and clone size come from that table. The sample lists roughly 130,000 clones, about nine tenths occurring once. V dropped 10 bases and J dropped 4; count of bases not matched to a gene: 4. CDR1 LNHDA and CDR2 SQIVND come from the germline V gene (reference sequence). The CDR3 totals 13 residues. Sample: peripheral blood. The chain joins TRBV19 to TRBJ2-5; 12 nucleotides agree with TRBD2. The receptor was isolated from a man aged 35-49 years with acute or convalescent COVID-19. The CDR3 DNA reads as TGTGCCACCGCGACTAGCGGGGGAGAGACCCAGTACTTC. Its translation: CATATSGGETQYF.